Listed below are T cell receptor beta chains from one sample, sequenced in a study. TCRdb re-called the 5' RACE reads with MiXCR, one entry per CDR3 protein. Found here are thousands of distinct CDR3 sequences, 73% of them singletons; the top ten hold around 4.4%. Material for sequencing was tumor-infiltrating Tregs sorted from the breast tumor. Every receptor here comes from a female donor with breast cancer. The CDR3 runs from the conserved cysteine through the conserved F or W. D genes are given only for firm matches. Clone size is shown for a subset of rows, as once, few, many or a class of expanded clone.

J	V	length	size	D	CDR3	DNA
TRBJ2-2	TRBV11-2	16	NA	TRBD2	CASSFTGGIGTGELFF	TGTGCCAGCAGCTTCACGGGGGGGATCGGAACCGGGGAGCTGTTTTTT
TRBJ1-2	TRBV6-5	13	NA	NA	CASSTQGYDGYTF	TGTGCCAGCAGCACCCAGGGGTATGATGGCTACACCTTC
TRBJ2-3	TRBV20-1	14	NA	TRBD2	CSALRGGRADMQYF	TGCAGTGCTCTCAGAGGCGGGAGGGCCGATATGCAGTATTTT
TRBJ2-1	TRBV11-2	13	NA	TRBD2	CASSLLSGIEQFF	TGTGCCAGCAGCTTACTGAGCGGGATTGAGCAGTTCTTC
TRBJ2-5	TRBV12-3/TRBV12-4	15	NA	TRBD2	CASSLIAGGTETQYF	TGTGCCAGCAGTCTAATAGCGGGAGGGACGGAGACCCAGTACTTC
TRBJ2-3	TRBV7-7	13	NA	TRBD1	CASSLTGADTQYF	TGTGCTAGCAGCTTGACAGGGGCAGATACGCAGTATTTT
TRBJ2-7	TRBV5-1	14	few	NA	CASSPRQGGYEQYF	TGCGCCAGCAGCCCAAGACAGGGAGGGTACGAGCAGTACTTC
TRBJ1-1	TRBV12-3/TRBV12-4	12	once	NA	CASSLVGGEAFF	TGTGCCAGCAGTTTAGTAGGGGGTGAAGCTTTCTTT
TRBJ2-6	TRBV4-1	14	NA	TRBD2	CASSHDRGGTVLTF	TGCGCCAGCAGCCATGATCGGGGGGGAACCGTCCTGACTTTC
TRBJ2-5	TRBV9	16	NA	NA	CASSPHDAVGAETQYF	TGCGCCAGCAGCCCACACGACGCTGTGGGCGCAGAGACCCAGTACTTC
TRBJ2-1	TRBV20-1	11	NA	NA	CSAKGGNEQFF	TGCAGTGCTAAGGGTGGCAATGAGCAGTTCTTC
TRBJ2-1	TRBV10-3	13	NA	TRBD2	CAILAGENNEQFF	TGTGCCATCCTAGCGGGGGAAAACAATGAGCAGTTCTTC
TRBJ2-3	TRBV7-9	15	NA	TRBD2	CASTRTSGDTDTQYF	TGTGCCAGCACCAGGACTAGCGGGGATACAGATACGCAGTATTTT
TRBJ2-1	TRBV9	15	few	NA	CASSVTSGIYNEQFF	TGTGCCAGCAGCGTAACCTCTGGGATTTACAATGAGCAGTTCTTC
TRBJ1-1	TRBV4-2	12	NA	NA	CASSQEAAEAFF	TGTGCCAGCAGCCAAGAAGCAGCAGAAGCTTTCTTT
TRBJ2-7	TRBV20-1	11	NA	NA	CSAADAYEQYF	TGCAGTGCTGCCGACGCATACGAGCAGTACTTC
TRBJ2-2	TRBV5-1	16	NA	TRBD1	CASSLEQGAHGGELFF	TGCGCCAGCAGCTTGGAACAGGGGGCGCATGGCGGGGAGCTGTTTTTT
TRBJ2-2	TRBV4-1	15	NA	TRBD1	CASSQVQGATGELFF	TGCGCCAGCAGCCAAGTTCAGGGGGCCACCGGGGAGCTGTTTTTT
TRBJ2-5	TRBV5-6	14	NA	NA	CASSLDLFAETQYF	TGTGCCAGCAGCTTGGACTTATTTGCGGAGACCCAGTACTTC
TRBJ2-7	TRBV6-1	16	few	TRBD2	CASSEGNTSGGDEQYF	TGTGCCAGCAGTGAAGGGAACACTAGCGGGGGCGACGAGCAGTACTTC
TRBJ2-3	TRBV12-3/TRBV12-4	14	NA	NA	CASSLLDRTDTQYF	TGTGCCAGCAGTTTACTTGACCGCACAGATACGCAGTATTTT
TRBJ1-2	TRBV6-1	13	NA	NA	CASSEVWTDGYTF	TGTGCCAGCAGTGAAGTCTGGACAGACGGCTACACCTTC